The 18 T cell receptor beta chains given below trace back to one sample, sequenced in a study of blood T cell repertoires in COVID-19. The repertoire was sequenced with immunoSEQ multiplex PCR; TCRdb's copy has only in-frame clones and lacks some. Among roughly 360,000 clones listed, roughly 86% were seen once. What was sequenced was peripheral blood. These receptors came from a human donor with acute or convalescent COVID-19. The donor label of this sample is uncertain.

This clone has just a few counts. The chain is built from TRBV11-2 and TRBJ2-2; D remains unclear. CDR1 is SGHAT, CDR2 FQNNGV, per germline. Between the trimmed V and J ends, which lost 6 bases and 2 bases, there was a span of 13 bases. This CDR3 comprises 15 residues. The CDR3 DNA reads TGTGCCAGCAGACGACTGGTCTCTAACACCGGGGAGCTGTTTTTT. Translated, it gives CASRRLVSNTGELFF.

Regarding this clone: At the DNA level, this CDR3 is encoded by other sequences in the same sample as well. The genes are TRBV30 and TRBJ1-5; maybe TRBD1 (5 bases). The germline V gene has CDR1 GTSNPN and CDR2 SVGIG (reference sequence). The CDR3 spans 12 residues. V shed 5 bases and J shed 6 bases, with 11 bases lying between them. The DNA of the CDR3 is TGTGCCTGGGGGCAGGGTCGTCAGCCCCAGCATTTT. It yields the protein CAWGQGRQPQHF.

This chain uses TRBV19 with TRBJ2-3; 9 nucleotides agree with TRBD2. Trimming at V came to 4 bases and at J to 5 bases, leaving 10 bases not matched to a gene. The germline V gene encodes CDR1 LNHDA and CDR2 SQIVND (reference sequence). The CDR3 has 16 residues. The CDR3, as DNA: TGTGCCAGTAGTAGGGGTATAGCGGGAGATGGAGATACGCAGTATTTT. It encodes CASSRGIAGDGDTQYF.

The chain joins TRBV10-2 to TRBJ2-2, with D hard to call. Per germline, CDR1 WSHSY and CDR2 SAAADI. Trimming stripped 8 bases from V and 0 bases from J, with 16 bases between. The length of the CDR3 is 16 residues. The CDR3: CASFTARPSNTGELFF. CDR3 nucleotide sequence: TGCGCCAGCTTTACCGCTAGGCCCTCGAACACCGGGGAGCTGTTTTTT.

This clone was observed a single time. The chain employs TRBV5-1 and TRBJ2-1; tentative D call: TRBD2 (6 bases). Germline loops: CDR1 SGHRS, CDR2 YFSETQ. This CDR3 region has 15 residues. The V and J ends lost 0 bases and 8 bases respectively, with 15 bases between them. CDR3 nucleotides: TGCGCCAGCAGCTTGGAGGTGGGAGGAAATGATGAGCAGTTCTTC. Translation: CASSLEVGGNDEQFF.

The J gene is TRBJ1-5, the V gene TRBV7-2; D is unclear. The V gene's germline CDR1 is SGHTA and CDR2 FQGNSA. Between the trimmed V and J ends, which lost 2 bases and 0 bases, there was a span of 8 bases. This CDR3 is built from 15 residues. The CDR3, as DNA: TGTGCCAGCAGCTTAAACATTTATAGCAATCAGCCCCAGCATTTT. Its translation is CASSLNIYSNQPQHF.

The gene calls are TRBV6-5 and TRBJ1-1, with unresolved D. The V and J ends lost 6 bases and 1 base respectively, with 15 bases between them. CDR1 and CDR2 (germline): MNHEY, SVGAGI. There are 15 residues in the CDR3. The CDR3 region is CASSNVQRTNTEAFF. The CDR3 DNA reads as TGTGCCAGCAGCAACGTACAGAGAACGAACACTGAAGCTTTCTTT.

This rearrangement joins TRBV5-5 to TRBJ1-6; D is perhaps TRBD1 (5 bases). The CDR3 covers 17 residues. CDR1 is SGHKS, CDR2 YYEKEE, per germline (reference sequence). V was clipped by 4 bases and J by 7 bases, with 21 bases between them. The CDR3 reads CASSPWGGDPANSPLHF. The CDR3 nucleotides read TGTGCCAGCAGCCCGTGGGGGGGGGACCCCGCCAATTCACCCCTCCACTTT.

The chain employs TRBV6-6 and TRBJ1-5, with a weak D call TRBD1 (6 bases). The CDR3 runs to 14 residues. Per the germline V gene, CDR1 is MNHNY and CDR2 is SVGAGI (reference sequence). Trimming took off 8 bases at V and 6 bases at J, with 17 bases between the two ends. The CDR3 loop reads CASLGGGGGQPQHF. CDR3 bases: TGTGCCAGCTTAGGGGGGGGAGGCGGTCAGCCCCAGCATTTT.

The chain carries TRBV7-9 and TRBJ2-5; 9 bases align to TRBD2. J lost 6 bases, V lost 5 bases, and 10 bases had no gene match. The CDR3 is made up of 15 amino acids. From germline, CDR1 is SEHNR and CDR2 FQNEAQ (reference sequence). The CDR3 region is CASSEWREGIKTQYF. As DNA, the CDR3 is TGTGCCAGCAGCGAATGGCGGGAGGGCATTAAGACCCAGTACTTC.

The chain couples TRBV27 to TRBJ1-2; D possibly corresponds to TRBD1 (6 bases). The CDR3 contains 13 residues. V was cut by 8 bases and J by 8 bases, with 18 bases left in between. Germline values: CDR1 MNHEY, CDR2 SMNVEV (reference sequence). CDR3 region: CASRSQGLGGYTF. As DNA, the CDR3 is TGTGCCAGCCGATCACAGGGTCTAGGCGGCTACACCTTC.

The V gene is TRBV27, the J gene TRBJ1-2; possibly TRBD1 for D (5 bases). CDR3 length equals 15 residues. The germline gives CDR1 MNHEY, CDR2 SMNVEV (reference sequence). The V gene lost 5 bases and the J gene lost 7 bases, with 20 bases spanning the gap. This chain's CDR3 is CASSPTFGGVSGYTF. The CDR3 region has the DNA TGTGCCAGCAGTCCCACGTTTGGGGGGGTGAGTGGCTACACCTTC.

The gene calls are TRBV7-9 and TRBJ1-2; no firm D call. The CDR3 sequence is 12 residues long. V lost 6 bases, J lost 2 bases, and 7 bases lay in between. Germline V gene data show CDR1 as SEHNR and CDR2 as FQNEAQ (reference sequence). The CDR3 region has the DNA TGTGCCAGCAGAGTAGCCAACTATGGCTACACCTTC. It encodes CASRVANYGYTF.

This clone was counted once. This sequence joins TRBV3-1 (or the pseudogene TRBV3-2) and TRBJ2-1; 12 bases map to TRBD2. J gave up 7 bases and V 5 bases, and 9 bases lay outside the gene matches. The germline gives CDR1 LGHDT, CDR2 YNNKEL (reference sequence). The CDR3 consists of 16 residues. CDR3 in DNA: TGTGCCAGCAGCTCACCCGGGACTAGCGGGTTAAATGAGCAGTTCTTC. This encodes CASSSPGTSGLNEQFF.

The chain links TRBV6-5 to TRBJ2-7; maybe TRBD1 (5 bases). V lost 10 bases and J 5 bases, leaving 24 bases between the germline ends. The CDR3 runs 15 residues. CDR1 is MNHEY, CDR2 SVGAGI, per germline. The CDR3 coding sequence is TGTGCCACCGCCAATCAGGGTTCTCTGAGCGACGAGCAGTACTTC. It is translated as CATANQGSLSDEQYF.

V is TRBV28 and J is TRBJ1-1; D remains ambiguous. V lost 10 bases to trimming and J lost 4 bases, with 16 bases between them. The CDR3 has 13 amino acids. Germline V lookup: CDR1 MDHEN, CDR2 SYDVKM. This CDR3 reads CATLLGWSTEAFF. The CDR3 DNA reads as TGTGCCACTCTACTAGGATGGAGCACTGAAGCTTTCTTT. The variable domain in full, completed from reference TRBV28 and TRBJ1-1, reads DVKVTQSSRYLVKRTGEKVFLECVQDMDHENMFWYRQDPGLGLRLIYFSYDVKMKEKGDIPEGYSVSREKKERFSLILESASTNQTSMYLCATLLGWSTEAFFGQGTRLTVV.

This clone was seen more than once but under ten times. The CDR3 DNA sequence: TGTGCCAGCAGTGATGGCTTGAGGGGGGGTCAGCCCCAGCATTTT. Translating gives CASSDGLRGGQPQHF. The chain joins TRBV2 to TRBJ1-5; D is perhaps TRBD1 (6 bases). The CDR3 covers 15 residues. Germline lookup yields CDR1 SNHLY and CDR2 FYNNEI. V lost 3 bases, J lost 6 bases, and 15 bases lay in between.

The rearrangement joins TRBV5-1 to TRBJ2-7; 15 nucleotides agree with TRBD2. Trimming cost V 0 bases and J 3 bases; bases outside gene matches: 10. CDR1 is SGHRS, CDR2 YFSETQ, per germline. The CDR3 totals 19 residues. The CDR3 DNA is TGCGCCAGCAGCTTGGGGGGGCTGGGACTAGCGGGAGGCCGCTACGAGCAGTACTTC. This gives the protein CASSLGGLGLAGGRYEQYF.